This entry describes one T cell receptor beta chain. Its antigen is undetermined. This entry belongs to a study of shared clonotypes between healthy human individuals. The study, taken as a whole, reports: Clonotype sharing among donors was expected to depend on sequencing depth. Among non-shared clonotypes, generation probabilities were lower than among those shared by all four donors.

Method: immunoSEQ multiplex PCR; TCRdb's copy keeps in-frame clones and lacks some. The sample holds approximately 1.5 million clones, roughly 98% seen once. V lost 0 bases and J lost 0; bases outside the gene matches: 1. Germline assignment: CDR1 ENHRY and CDR2 SYGVKD. This CDR3 has 16 residues. The chain links TRBV10-3 to TRBJ2-1; 8 positions agree with TRBD2. The sequence came from a man aged 25 to 40 in good health. The specimen was naive CD4+ T cells sorted from blood. Described subset: CD45RA+ positively selected. The CDR3 sequence: CAISESSGDSYNEQFF. The DNA for the CDR3 is TGTGCCATCAGTGAGTCTAGCGGGGACTCCTACAATGAGCAGTTCTTC.